This TCR beta chain was captured by sequencing in a study of control samples from healthy donors and cancer patients. Sequencing used immunoSEQ multiplex PCR; TCRdb keeps in-frame clones, though not all of them. Here the sample spans about 120,000 clones, almost 95% being singletons. The germline V gene encodes CDR1 SGHTS and CDR2 YDEGEE. This CDR3 spans 14 amino acids. The V end was cut by 1 base, the J end by 5 bases, with 12 bases between. The clonotype was recovered from an elderly man with head and neck cancer. The genes are TRBV5-8 and TRBJ2-5; D remains ambiguous. Sequenced sample: PBMCs. This CDR3 reads CASSLFASRETQYF. Written as DNA, the CDR3 is TGTGCCAGCAGCTTGTTTGCGAGCCGGGAGACCCAGTACTTC. The full variable domain, completed using reference TRBV5-8 and TRBJ2-5, is EAGVTQSPTHLIKTRGQQATLRCSPISGHTSVYWYQQALGLGLQFLLWYDEGEERNRGNFPPRFSGRQFPNYSSELNVNALELEDSALYLCASSLFASRETQYFGPGTRLLVL.